This entry describes one T cell receptor (beta chain). The source of the sample is a study of blood T cells in healthy people across ages. Each donor was a healthy Caucasian individual from Russia, aged 6 to 90. Through a sample-barcoded 5' primer and a J-beta primer mix, a second PCR was run for roughly 6 to 11 cycles. TCRdb reprocessed the 5' RACE reads with MiXCR, giving one entry per CDR3 protein. This table holds 1,800,000 or so distinct CDR3 sequences, about 39% found once. Germline V gene data show CDR1 as SGHTA and CDR2 as FQGNSA. The CDR3 is 15 residues long. Trimming took off 3 bases at V and 0 bases at J, with 12 bases between the two ends.

Sequencing was performed on blood. This chain joins TRBV7-2 and TRBJ2-7; D remains unclear. This sequence was found in a human donor in good health. CDR3 protein: CASSFRSFSSYEQYF. CDR3 sequence (DNA): TGTGCCAGCAGCTTTAGATCCTTTAGCTCCTACGAGCAGTACTTC.